This T cell receptor (beta chain) was sequenced during a study of regulatory T cells in long-lasting Graves disease. Time point: newly diagnosed GD, antithyroid drugs for less than 3 months. Generation of the TCR library employed RNA extracted from PBMCs. As concerns this clonotype: This is likely an artifact of a read error, given a far larger clone one base away.

The CDR3 sequence is 15 residues long. J lost 11 bases, V lost 1 base, and 13 bases had no gene match. Germline CDR1 is SGHTA and CDR2 is FQGNSA. With iRepertoire HTBI primers and Arm-PCR of CDR3 regions, TCR beta libraries were built. TCRdb reprocessed the multiplex PCR reads via MiXCR and lists one record per CDR3 protein. This table holds hundreds of thousands of distinct CDR3 sequences, 15% to 20% found once. These data are also associated with another study on T cells in Graves' hyperthyroidism and ophthalmopathy.

The rearrangement links TRBV7-2 to TRBJ2-5, with TRBD1 matching over 7 bases. The receptor was derived from a woman younger than 45 with Graves disease. The sample here was peripheral blood mononuclear cells (PBMCs), taken at new diagnosis, from a patient treated with antithyroid drugs. The CDR3 loop reads CASSLDRGPWGEQYF. CDR3 nucleotide sequence: TGTGCCAGCAGCTTAGACAGGGGTCCATGGGGTGAGCAGTACTTC. The full variable domain, in which reference TRBV7-2 and TRBJ2-5 provide the parts outside the CDR3, is GAGVSQSPSNKVTEKGKDVELRCDPISGHTALYWYRQSLGQGLEFLIYFQGNSAPDKSGLPSDRFSAERTGGSVSTLTIQRTQQEDSAVYLCASSLDRGPWGEQYFGPGTRLLVL.